A single sample gave rise to the 30 T cell receptor beta chains below, sequenced in a study of long-term antiretroviral therapy in people with HIV. Researchers ran immunoSEQ v3.0 at survey level. Repertoires were generated with immunoSEQ multiplex PCR, while TCRdb's copy carries only in-frame clones and drops some. Of 15,000 to 20,000 clones detected, roughly 80% appear once; the ten largest clones hold 11%. This specimen consisted of unsorted PBMCs, obtained 2.3 years after starting antiretroviral therapy. These receptors were collected from a woman aged 40 to 55 with HIV.

V usage is TRBV18 and J usage is TRBJ2-2; no clear D. CDR1 is KGHSH and CDR2 is LQKENI in the germline V gene. The CDR3 consists of 14 residues. The V gene lost 2 bases and the J gene lost 6 bases, with 10 bases spanning the gap. DNA for the CDR3: TGTGCCAGCTCACCAAGCCGGACGGCCGGGGAGCTGTTTTTT. Translation gives CASSPSRTAGELFF.

The chain has TRBV18 and TRBJ2-6; D not resolved. Germline assignment: CDR1 KGHSH and CDR2 LQKENI. V dropped 3 bases and J dropped 2 bases, with 5 bases sitting between them. This CDR3 region has 14 residues. CDR3 DNA: TGTGCCAGCTCACCTCCTACTGGGGCCAACGTCCTGACTTTC. Translating gives CASSPPTGANVLTF.

This clone came up a few times. This sequence joins TRBV2 and TRBJ2-7; 9 bases align to TRBD1. V lost 6 bases and J lost 6; bases outside the gene matches: 9. There are 14 residues in the CDR3. CDR1 is SNHLY, CDR2 FYNNEI, per germline. CDR3 bases: TGTGCCAGCAGAGTACAGGGGGCACTTGGCGAGCAGTACTTC. Translating it yields CASRVQGALGEQYF. Drawing the rest from reference TRBV2 and TRBJ2-7, the complete variable domain is EPEVTQTPSHQVTQMGQEVILRCVPISNHLYFYWYRQILGQKVEFLVSFYNNEISEKSEIFDDQFSVERPDGSNFTLKIRSTKLEDSAMYFCASRVQGALGEQYFGPGTRLTVT.

The chain has TRBV6-4 and TRBJ2-1; 7 bases map to TRBD2. V shed 4 bases and J 0 bases; nucleotides not matched to a gene: 3. Germline V gene sequence: CDR1 MRHNA, CDR2 SNTAGT. The CDR3 is 15 amino acids. The CDR3 loop reads CASSAGGSSYNEQFF. CDR3 coding DNA: TGTGCCAGCAGTGCCGGGGGGAGCTCCTACAATGAGCAGTTCTTC.

The chain links TRBV5-4 to TRBJ1-2; D is undetermined. The CDR3 has 15 amino acids. V gave up 4 bases and J gave up 4 bases, with 17 bases separating them. Germline CDR1 and CDR2: SGHNT and YYREEE (reference sequence). The CDR3 reads CASSLDRIAPYGYTF. The CDR3 DNA reads as TGTGCCAGCAGCCTCGATAGAATCGCCCCCTATGGCTACACCTTC.

The genes are TRBV7-6 and TRBJ2-7, with D perhaps matching TRBD1 or TRBD2 (5 bases each). The germline gives CDR1 SGHVS, CDR2 FNYEAQ. V was pared by 5 bases and J by 4 bases, with 15 bases between. This CDR3 has 14 residues. The CDR3 loop reads CASSPGTEGYEQYF. CDR3 nucleotide sequence: TGTGCCAGCAGCCCTGGGACCGAAGGATACGAGCAGTACTTC.

The CDR3 is CASSLASYGFISMPYNEQFF. For the CDR3, the DNA is TGTGCCAGCAGCTTAGCCTCGTATGGTTTCATTAGTATGCCATACAATGAGCAGTTCTTC. The chain combines TRBV7-8 with TRBJ2-1, with no clear D. Trimming shortened V by 0 bases and J by 4 bases, and 25 bases separated the two germline ends. Germline CDR1 and CDR2: SGHVS and FQNEAQ. CDR3 length equals 20 residues.

The gene calls are TRBV5-6 and TRBJ2-1; 8 bases agree with TRBD2. The V segment lost 1 base and the J segment 6 bases; nucleotides outside the gene matches: 0. The germline CDR1 and CDR2 sequences are SGHDT and YYEEEE. This CDR3 has 13 residues. As DNA, the CDR3 is TGTGCCAGCAGCTTGACTAGCGGCAATGAGCAGTTCTTC. Translation: CASSLTSGNEQFF.

The chain combines TRBV5-1 with TRBJ2-2; D gene unclear. The CDR3 covers 15 residues. Germline CDR1 SGHRS, CDR2 YFSETQ. The V and J ends lost 1 base and 0 bases respectively, with 7 bases between them. The CDR3 loop is CASSLTATNTGELFF. The DNA of the CDR3 is TGCGCCAGCAGCTTGACAGCTACGAACACCGGGGAGCTGTTTTTT.

The chain recombines TRBV13 with TRBJ1-2; a weak D match, TRBD1 (5 bases). The germline V gene encodes CDR1 PRHDT and CDR2 FYEKMQ (reference sequence). The CDR3 has 15 amino acids. Trimming cost V 1 base and J 0 bases, with 9 bases left between them. The CDR3 loop is CASSLEGASNYGYTF. In DNA form, the CDR3 reads TGTGCCAGCAGCTTAGAAGGGGCGTCTAACTATGGCTACACCTTC.

This clone was seen a few times. The chain links TRBV6-1 to TRBJ1-2, with D uncertain. The V gene's germline CDR1 is MNHNS and CDR2 SASEGT. The CDR3 sequence is 13 residues long. Trimming shortened V by 2 bases and J by 4 bases, and 8 bases separated the two germline ends. The CDR3 here is CASSERTVYGYTF. In DNA form, the CDR3 reads TGTGCCAGCAGTGAACGGACCGTCTATGGCTACACCTTC.

In its sample, this clone was seen once. This chain connects TRBV11-2 to TRBJ2-1; weak D call: TRBD1 (7 bases). CDR3 length: 14 residues. Trimming removed 3 bases from V and 7 bases from J, with 13 bases in between. Germline V CDR1 and CDR2: SGHAT, FQNNGV. The chain's CDR3 is CASSLVAGGNEQFF. CDR3 in DNA: TGTGCCAGCAGCTTGGTTGCAGGGGGGAATGAGCAGTTCTTC.

The chain links TRBV7-8 to TRBJ2-3; D is ambiguous. Trimming took off 5 bases at V and 6 bases at J, with 9 bases between the two ends. Per the germline V gene, CDR1 is SGHVS and CDR2 is FQNEAQ. The CDR3 is 12 residues long. The CDR3 reads CASSPHTDTQYF. In DNA form, the CDR3 reads TGTGCCAGCAGCCCCCACACGGATACGCAGTATTTT.

The J gene is TRBJ2-6, the V gene TRBV30; D may match TRBD1 or TRBD2 (5 bases each). The CDR3 is 12 amino acids. Trimming left V 0 bases short and J 12 bases short, with 9 bases between. The germline V gene has CDR1 GTSNPN and CDR2 SVGIG (reference sequence). The CDR3 nucleotides read TGTGCCTGGAGTGTGATAGGGACCGTCCTGACTTTC. Its protein is CAWSVIGTVLTF.

This clone was seen just once. The V gene is TRBV2, the J gene TRBJ2-4; D could derive from TRBD1 or TRBD2 (5 bases each). The CDR3 is 16 residues long. Trimming took off 4 bases at V and 2 bases at J, with 15 bases between the two ends. Germline loops: CDR1 SNHLY, CDR2 FYNNEI. Here the CDR3 reads CASSVAGTVTKNIQYF. The CDR3 nucleotides read TGTGCCAGCAGTGTGGCAGGGACGGTAACCAAAAACATTCAGTACTTC. Variable domain in full (rest from reference TRBV2 and TRBJ2-4): EPEVTQTPSHQVTQMGQEVILRCVPISNHLYFYWYRQILGQKVEFLVSFYNNEISEKSEIFDDQFSVERPDGSNFTLKIRSTKLEDSAMYFCASSVAGTVTKNIQYFGAGTRLSVL.

V usage is TRBV21-1 and J usage is TRBJ2-5; TRBD1, as called in the table, went unchecked against the DNA. TRBV21-1 is a listed pseudogene. This CDR3 is 16 amino acids long. CDR3 nucleotide sequence: TGTGCCAGCAGCAAAGGGGCAAGAAGTAACCAAGAGACCCAGTACTTC. Translation gives CASSKGARSNQETQYF.

The CDR3 nucleotides read TGTGCCAGCTCACCCTATCAAACAGGCGCCTCTGGAAACACCATATATTTT. It translates to CASSPYQTGASGNTIYF. This chain joins TRBV18 and TRBJ1-3; maybe TRBD1 (5 bases). This CDR3 region has 17 residues. V lost 3 bases to trimming and J lost 0 bases, with 15 bases between them. In germline, CDR1 is KGHSH, CDR2 LQKENI. Using reference TRBV18 and TRBJ1-3 for the parts outside the CDR3, the full variable domain is NAGVMQNPRHLVRRRGQEARLRCSPMKGHSHVYWYRQLPEEGLKFMVYLQKENIIDESGMPKERFSAEFPKEGPSILRIQQVVRGDSAAYFCASSPYQTGASGNTIYFGEGSWLTVV.

This rearrangement joins TRBV9 to TRBJ2-3, with 8 nucleotides matching TRBD2. The V gene's germline CDR1 is SGDLS and CDR2 YYNGEE. The length of the CDR3 is 16 residues. The V segment lost 2 bases and the J segment 0 bases; nucleotides outside the gene matches: 5. This chain's CDR3 is CASSVGLGFSTDTQYF. The CDR3 DNA sequence: TGTGCCAGCAGCGTGGGACTAGGATTCAGCACAGATACGCAGTATTTT.

The gene calls are TRBV2 and TRBJ2-7, with D unclear. CDR1 and CDR2 from the germline V gene are SNHLY and FYNNEI. V was trimmed by 4 bases and J by 4 bases, leaving 14 bases between them. The CDR3 totals 14 residues. CDR3 sequence: CASSAGPGSYEQYF. CDR3 nucleotide sequence: TGTGCCAGCAGTGCTGGCCCGGGTTCTTACGAGCAGTACTTC.

V usage is TRBV9 and J usage is TRBJ1-1; no clear D. Germline V gives CDR1 SGDLS, CDR2 YYNGEE. The V and J ends lost 5 bases and 1 base respectively, with 18 bases between them. The CDR3 is made up of 16 amino acids. This CDR3 reads CASSPRAAESNTEAFF. CDR3 nucleotide sequence: TGTGCCAGCAGTCCGCGGGCCGCGGAGTCGAACACTGAAGCTTTCTTT.

The genes are TRBV4-3 and TRBJ1-2; D is ambiguous. Germline lookup yields CDR1 LGHNA and CDR2 YSLEER. The CDR3 runs to 14 residues. Trimming took 0 bases from V and 6 from J, leaving 11 bases between them. The CDR3 DNA sequence: TGCGCCAGCAGCCAAGATGGTACCTGGGATGGCTACACCTTC. Translated: CASSQDGTWDGYTF.

V and J are TRBV4-1 and TRBJ1-2; tentative D call: TRBD1 (5 bases). This CDR3 is 16 amino acids long. V lost 3 bases and J lost 4, with 18 bases in between. Per the germline V gene, CDR1 is MGHRA and CDR2 is YSYEKL. This CDR3 reads CASSQGPPTGAYGYTF. CDR3 nucleotides: TGCGCCAGCAGCCAGGGGCCACCAACGGGAGCCTATGGCTACACCTTC.

The chain links TRBV9 to TRBJ2-2; a possible D gene is TRBD1 (6 bases). CDR1 and CDR2 from the germline V gene are SGDLS and YYNGEE. Between the trimmed V and J ends, which lost 0 bases and 1 base, there was a span of 10 bases. The CDR3 covers 16 residues. The DNA for the CDR3 is TGTGCCAGCAGCGTAGGAGGGACATTGAACACCGGGGAGCTGTTTTTT. Residues: CASSVGGTLNTGELFF.

This clone came up once. The chain recombines TRBV29-1 with TRBJ2-2, with 9 bases matching TRBD2. V gave up 0 bases and J gave up 4 bases; unmatched junction bases: 3. There are 15 residues in the CDR3. The V gene's germline CDR1 is SQVTM and CDR2 ANQGSEA. CDR3 in amino acids: CSVEEGGRATGELFF. The DNA for the CDR3 is TGCAGCGTTGAAGAAGGCGGGAGGGCCACCGGGGAGCTGTTTTTT.

The J gene is TRBJ1-2, the V gene TRBV7-9; 7 nucleotides match TRBD1. The J segment lost 5 bases and the V segment lost 5 bases, leaving 5 bases of the junction unmatched. The CDR3 is made up of 13 amino acids. From germline, CDR1 is SEHNR and CDR2 FQNEAQ (reference sequence). The CDR3 region has the DNA TGTGCCAGCAGCCCTGGGACAGTTTATGGCTACACCTTC. Its translation is CASSPGTVYGYTF.

This sequence joins TRBV11-3 and TRBJ2-5, with no clear D. Deletions cut 5 bases from V and 0 bases from J, with 10 bases between. The CDR3 extends over 14 amino acids. The germline V gene encodes CDR1 SGHNT and CDR2 YENEEA. DNA of the CDR3: TGTGCCAGCAGCCCAAGTACGTACCAAGAGACCCAGTACTTC. This codes for CASSPSTYQETQYF.

DNA for the CDR3: TGCAGCGTTGGGGACCGACTAGCGGGAGACAATGAGCAGTTCTTC. It codes for CSVGDRLAGDNEQFF. The V call is TRBV29-1, the J call TRBJ2-1, with TRBD2 identical over 12 bases. The V and J ends lost 4 bases and 5 bases, in that order; junction bases with no gene match: 6. CDR1 and CDR2 (germline): SQVTM, ANQGSEA. The CDR3 has 15 residues.

The rearrangement joins TRBV7-9 to TRBJ1-1, with a possible D match to TRBD1 (6 bases). This CDR3 comprises 15 residues. Germline values: CDR1 SEHNR, CDR2 FQNEAQ (reference sequence). The V and J ends lost 3 bases and 1 base respectively, with 12 bases between them. CDR3 DNA sequence: TGTGCCAGCAGCTTCGACAGGCAGGAGAACACTGAAGCTTTCTTT. Protein: CASSFDRQENTEAFF.

V is TRBV29-1 and J is TRBJ2-3; weak D call: TRBD2 (6 bases). Per the germline V gene, CDR1 is SQVTM and CDR2 is ANQGSEA. V was cut by 7 bases and J by 5 bases, with 16 bases left in between. This CDR3 is built from 13 residues. Here the CDR3 DNA reads TGCAGCGCCCCCGTGAGGGGAGGAGATACGCAGTATTTT. Amino acid sequence: CSAPVRGGDTQYF.

The chain uses TRBV5-4 and TRBJ1-2, with TRBD1 matching 7 bases. The CDR3 loop spans 13 amino acids. CDR1 is SGHNT and CDR2 is YYREEE in the germline V gene (reference sequence). J gave up 6 bases and V 5 bases, and 7 bases lay outside the gene matches. The CDR3 here is CASSSTGSHGYTF. CDR3 DNA sequence: TGTGCCAGCAGTTCGACAGGGTCCCATGGCTACACCTTC.